One sample yielded the 25 T cell receptor beta chains listed below, sequenced in a study of graft-versus-host responses after intestinal transplantation. Some clones are missing from TCRdb's copy, which holds only in-frame ones; the method was immunoSEQ multiplex PCR. The repertoire consists of tens of thousands of clones, with approximately 90% occurring once and the leading ten covering roughly 0.64%. The sequenced sample was PBMCs, obtained 98 days after intestinal transplantation. Every receptor here comes from a human patient who received an intestinal transplant, so some T cells may come from the graft donor.

The rearrangement links TRBV9 to TRBJ2-7, with D perhaps matching TRBD1 or TRBD2 (5 bases each). Trimming stripped 4 bases from V and 4 bases from J, with 18 bases between. This CDR3 spans 15 amino acids. Germline CDR1 SGDLS, CDR2 YYNGEE. CDR3 protein: CASSFRGDGRYEQYF. CDR3 DNA: TGTGCCAGCAGCTTCAGAGGGGACGGCCGATACGAGCAGTACTTC.

This clone was detected only a few times. This chain connects TRBV9 to TRBJ1-2; 7 bases line up with TRBD1. CDR3 length: 13 amino acids. The V gene end was trimmed by 0 bases and the J gene end by 4 bases; junction bases not matched to a gene: 0. The germline gives CDR1 SGDLS, CDR2 YYNGEE. The chain's CDR3 is CASSVAGGYGYTF. The CDR3 DNA is TGTGCCAGCAGCGTAGCAGGGGGCTATGGCTACACCTTC.

The CDR3 nucleotides are TGTGCCAGCAGCCAAGATAGAGGGAACGAGCAGTACTTC. This translates into CASSQDRGNEQYF. V gene TRBV4-2 combines with J gene TRBJ2-7; possibly TRBD2 for D (5 bases). The CDR3 totals 13 residues. The germline V and J ends were trimmed by 0 bases and 5 bases, with 8 bases remaining between them. CDR1 is LGHNA, CDR2 YNFKEQ, per germline.

The CDR3 loop reads CASSPRLAGWETQYF. DNA for the CDR3: TGTGCCAGCAGCCCACGACTAGCGGGCTGGGAGACCCAGTACTTC. V and J are TRBV6-5 and TRBJ2-5; 10 bases are a match to TRBD2. From germline, CDR1 is MNHEY and CDR2 SVGAGI. The trim removed 6 bases at V and 5 bases at J, leaving 9 bases unmatched. The CDR3 is made up of 15 amino acids.

This chain links TRBV27 with TRBJ2-5; TRBD2 matches at 9 bases. Germline lookup yields CDR1 MNHEY and CDR2 SMNVEV (reference sequence). The V and J ends lost 6 bases and 5 bases, in that order; junction bases with no gene match: 13. The CDR3 runs to 16 residues. The CDR3 loop reads CASRRSLAGLFETQYF. In DNA form, the CDR3 reads TGTGCCAGCAGACGTTCCCTAGCGGGACTTTTTGAGACCCAGTACTTC.

This sequence joins TRBV7-6 and TRBJ2-2, with TRBD1 matching 9 bases. CDR1 is SGHVS and CDR2 is FNYEAQ in the germline V gene. The V segment lost 3 bases and the J segment 2 bases; nucleotides outside the gene matches: 7. The CDR3 consists of 17 residues. As DNA, the CDR3 is TGTGCCAGCAGCTTCCCGGGACAGGGAACCAACACCGGGGAGCTGTTTTTT. Its translation is CASSFPGQGTNTGELFF.

This clone has only one observation. The rearrangement joins TRBV7-9 to TRBJ2-3; 9 bases map to TRBD1. In germline, CDR1 is SEHNR, CDR2 FQNEAQ (reference sequence). Unmatched junction bases numbered 10, after V lost 5 bases and J lost 1 base. The CDR3 runs 17 residues. CDR3: CASSLGWGTGRTDTQYF. CDR3 coding DNA: TGTGCCAGCAGCCTCGGGTGGGGGACAGGGCGCACAGATACGCAGTATTTT.

The chain carries TRBV5-1 and TRBJ2-2; 10 bases align to TRBD1. V lost 4 bases, J lost 6 bases, and 0 bases stayed unmatched. The CDR3 is made up of 13 amino acids. Germline CDR1 is SGHRS and CDR2 is YFSETQ. The CDR3 sequence is CASSGTGAGELFF. The CDR3 DNA follows: TGCGCCAGCAGCGGGACAGGGGCCGGGGAGCTGTTTTTT.

The genes are TRBV5-6 and TRBJ1-5; a weak D match, TRBD1 (5 bases). The CDR3 runs 14 residues. The V end was cut by 5 bases, the J end by 4 bases, with 13 bases between. The V gene's germline CDR1 is SGHDT and CDR2 YYEEEE. DNA of the CDR3: TGTGCCAGCAGTTCGGGAGGGGCGAATCAGCCCCAGCATTTT. Protein sequence: CASSSGGANQPQHF.

The genes are TRBV9 and TRBJ1-2; D uncertain. Germline CDR1 SGDLS, CDR2 YYNGEE. V was pared by 0 bases and J by 4 bases, with 7 bases between. This CDR3 comprises 13 residues. This CDR3 is CASSVVNSYGYTF. In DNA, the CDR3 is TGTGCCAGCAGCGTAGTGAACTCCTATGGCTACACCTTC.

The chain uses TRBV6-1 and TRBJ2-4; D unclear. The CDR3 length is 13 residues. The germline V gene has CDR1 MNHNS and CDR2 SASEGT. Trimming pared 10 bases from V and 5 bases from J, leaving 15 bases between. The CDR3 protein is CAIIIPIENIQYF. CDR3 nucleotides: TGTGCCATCATCATTCCCATCGAAAACATTCAGTACTTC.

CDR3 bases: TGTGCCTGGAGCGGACAGCCTAACACTGAAGCTTTCTTT. It yields the protein CAWSGQPNTEAFF. V gene TRBV30 combines with J gene TRBJ1-1, with a possible D match to TRBD1 (6 bases). In germline, CDR1 is GTSNPN, CDR2 SVGIG (reference sequence). The CDR3 runs to 13 residues. The germline V and J ends were trimmed by 3 bases and 2 bases, with 10 bases remaining between them.

This chain joins TRBV28 and TRBJ1-3; TRBD1 might be the D (6 bases). This CDR3 region has 15 residues. The V end was cut by 4 bases, the J end by 4 bases, with 14 bases between. The germline CDR1 and CDR2 sequences are MDHEN and SYDVKM. CDR3 loop: CASSSGVGPGNTIYF. CDR3 DNA: TGTGCCAGCAGTTCAGGGGTGGGCCCAGGAAACACCATATATTTT.

The genes are TRBV2 and TRBJ2-7; D is possibly TRBD2 (6 bases). The CDR3 totals 14 residues. Germline CDR1 and CDR2: SNHLY and FYNNEI. V lost 3 bases and J 1 base, leaving 10 bases between the germline ends. The DNA for the CDR3 is TGTGCCAGCAGTGAGGGGCGGGGATCCTACGAGCAGTACTTC. Residues: CASSEGRGSYEQYF.

V and J are TRBV29-1 and TRBJ1-5, with 11 bases that match TRBD1. CDR3 length: 15 amino acids. The J segment lost 3 bases and the V segment lost 6 bases, leaving 7 bases of the junction unmatched. Germline loops: CDR1 SQVTM, CDR2 ANQGSEA. The CDR3 sequence: CSVSGQGGTNQPQHF. CDR3 DNA: TGCAGCGTCTCGGGACAGGGGGGCACCAATCAGCCCCAGCATTTT.

V usage is TRBV14 and J usage is TRBJ1-1; D remains unclear. The CDR3 covers 13 residues. Germline V lookup: CDR1 SGHDN, CDR2 FVKESK. The germline V and J ends were trimmed by 4 bases and 5 bases, with 11 bases remaining between them. The CDR3 reads CASSPSLDTEAFF. The CDR3 DNA is TGTGCCAGCAGCCCATCACTCGATACTGAAGCTTTCTTT.

This chain links TRBV10-1 with TRBJ2-5, with 7 positions matching TRBD1. CDR1 and CDR2 (germline): WNHNN, SYGVQD (reference sequence). The CDR3 runs 16 residues. Germline trimming cut 3 bases from V and 4 bases from J; bases unmatched to any gene: 11. In DNA, the CDR3 is TGCGCCAGCAGTGATTCACCAGGGGGACAAGGAGAGACCCAGTACTTC. This encodes CASSDSPGGQGETQYF.

The gene calls are TRBV6-1 and TRBJ1-1; a possible D gene is TRBD1 (5 bases). This CDR3 is built from 13 residues. CDR1 and CDR2 (germline): MNHNS, SASEGT. V lost 1 base and J 3 bases, leaving 6 bases between the germline ends. The CDR3, as DNA: TGTGCCAGCAGTGAAGGGGGACACACTGAAGCTTTCTTT. This translates into CASSEGGHTEAFF.

J is TRBJ2-4 and V is TRBV11-3; 8 nucleotides agree with TRBD1. Per the germline V gene, CDR1 is SGHNT and CDR2 is YENEEA. CDR3 length: 13 amino acids. Trimming at V came to 4 bases and at J to 5 bases, leaving 1 base not matched to a gene. CDR3 sequence (DNA): TGTGCCAGCAGCTCGGGACAGGAAAACATTCAGTACTTC. Translated, it gives CASSSGQENIQYF. The whole variable domain, remainder taken from reference TRBV11-3 and TRBJ2-4, is EAGVVQSPRYKIIEKKQPVAFWCNPISGHNTLYWYLQNLGQGPELLIRYENEEAVDDSQLPKDRFSAERLKGVDSTLKIQPAELGDSAVYLCASSSGQENIQYFGAGTRLSVL.

The chain employs TRBV6-5 and TRBJ2-5; TRBD2 matches 9 bases. This CDR3 spans 15 amino acids. V lost 2 bases and J lost 4; bases outside the gene matches: 5. Germline V gives CDR1 MNHEY, CDR2 SVGAGI. DNA for the CDR3: TGTGCCAGCAGTTACAGAGCACTAGCGGGAGAGACCCAGTACTTC. Protein product: CASSYRALAGETQYF.

This clone has just one count. The J gene is TRBJ2-7, the V gene TRBV2, with 9 bases matching TRBD2. The junction had 12 bases not matched to a gene; V was cut back by 3 bases and J by 0 bases. Germline loops: CDR1 SNHLY, CDR2 FYNNEI. CDR3 size: 18 residues. The CDR3 region is CASSDPGLATMSSYEQYF. The CDR3, as DNA: TGTGCCAGCAGTGACCCCGGACTAGCGACTATGAGCTCCTACGAGCAGTACTTC.

CDR3 residues: CASSQGLPGEEQYF. As DNA, the CDR3 is TGCGCCAGCAGCCAAGGACTCCCCGGTGAGGAGCAGTACTTC. The rearrangement joins TRBV4-1 to TRBJ2-7; D gene uncertain. Per the germline V gene, CDR1 is MGHRA and CDR2 is YSYEKL. The CDR3 spans 14 residues. V was pared by 1 base and J by 7 bases, with 14 bases between.

This clone occurred a few times. The V call is TRBV7-9, the J call TRBJ2-7, with TRBD1 identical over 11 bases. V gave up 3 bases and J gave up 5 bases; unmatched junction bases: 0. In germline, CDR1 is SEHNR, CDR2 FQNEAQ (reference sequence). CDR3 length equals 13 residues. The CDR3 loop is CASSLGQGDEQYF. For the CDR3, the DNA is TGTGCCAGCAGCTTGGGACAGGGGGACGAGCAGTACTTC.

J is TRBJ2-3 and V is TRBV15; 7 nucleotides align to TRBD2. Germline V CDR1 and CDR2: LNHNV, YYDKDF (reference sequence). With 1 base clipped from V and 3 bases from J, the junction kept 4 bases outside the gene matches. The length of the CDR3 is 15 residues. The CDR3 here is CATSRGGGGTDTQYF. CDR3 DNA: TGTGCCACCAGCAGAGGCGGGGGTGGAACAGATACGCAGTATTTT.

Remarks on this clone: The sample holds other DNA sequences that translate to the same CDR3. The chain joins TRBV5-1 to TRBJ2-5; TRBD2 matches 9 bases. This CDR3 has 15 residues. The V and J ends lost 4 bases and 5 bases, in that order; junction bases with no gene match: 9. The germline gives CDR1 SGHRS, CDR2 YFSETQ. CDR3: CASSILAGGRETQYF. Here the CDR3 DNA reads TGCGCCAGCAGCATACTCGCGGGGGGGCGGGAGACCCAGTACTTC.